This T cell receptor (beta chain) appears in the sequencing data of a study of blood T cell repertoires in COVID-19 (TCRdb year 2020). General notes on the study: The collaborator samples originated in the United States, Italy and Spain and spanned the acute and convalescent phases of COVID-19. The sample metadata nearly always contained a de-identified subject ID, COVID-19 status, age in years and sex. The material from the prospective study consisted of cDNA or gDNA derived from T cells, B-cell-depleted T cells, or PBMCs. The samples were drawn from the first 160 participants of the ongoing ImmuneRACE study and from about 1,200 subjects provided by 6 global collaborators. HLA class I and class II types, where available, came from metadata supplied by the sample provider rather than from assay-based typing. A freely available public database, intended as a resource for researchers studying the immune response to SARS-CoV-2, is where the repertoires were released. Subjects who had been exposed to COVID-19, were actively infected with it, or had recovered from it provided the deeply sampled blood TCRbeta repertoires that made up the dataset.

The germline V gene supplies CDR1 SGDLS and CDR2 YYNGEE. Including the terminal cysteine and phenylalanine, the CDR3 comprises 15 residues. CDR3 DNA only is kept here, 45 bases in frame from base 1. V loses 0 bases, J loses 3 bases, and the germline ends lie 7 bases apart. Collaborating institutions collected whole blood in K2EDTA tubes following their own protocols. Collaborator samples were shipped for TCRbeta analysis as frozen whole blood, isolated PBMCs, or DNA extracted from either sample type. TCRbeta CDR3 regions were amplified from genomic DNA by means of the immunoSEQ Assay, a bias-controlled multiplex PCR. The study's own analysis went as follows. Within the assay, amplification of reference gene primers was used to estimate how many nucleated cells each sample contained. To quantify the absolute abundance of each unique TCRbeta CDR3 rearrangement, sequence reads were collapsed and filtered. Productive Simpson clonality was computed per sample as the square root of Simpson's diversity index over productive rearrangements. TCRdb mirrors the immuneACCESS table, restricted to in-frame sequences. Some clones are absent from its copies; in checked studies, under half trace to an unresolved V gene, and the reason for the others is unknown. That table furnishes V, J and clone size, whereas the DNA furnished D and trimming. The sample includes about 99,000 clones, with roughly 84% observed a single time. The ten biggest clones cover just under 2% of the sample.

As concerns this clone: Its antigen is unknown. Base qualities were left out, and no much larger clone turns up one base away.

What the research found in general, with its limitations: Clinical and demographic metadata were provided uncurated, with the amount varying by source and participant.

Sequenced sample: peripheral blood. The V and J segments used are TRBV9 and TRBJ2-6; the D gene identity is not certain. The receptor was derived from a man between 70 and 80 years old with active or convalescent COVID-19. Here is the DNA: TGTGCCAGCAGCGTAGGTGGGCGTGGGGCCAACGTCCTGACTTTC. It translates to CASSVGGRGANVLTF. Here the CDR3 is joined to the reference TRBV9 and TRBJ2-6 genes, and the full variable domain is: DSGVTQTPKHLITATGQRVTLRCSPRSGDLSVYWYQQSLDQGLQFLIQYYNGEERAKGNILERFSAQQFPDLHSELNLSSLELGDSALYFCASSVGGRGANVLTFGAGSRLTVL.